The present TCR beta chain was sequenced within a study of T-cell memory formation after mild COVID-19. About the research overall: Most TCR clusters belonged to a single donor.

Study results and caveats: Contracting clones from day 15 to 85 had balanced CD4/CD8; later expanders favoured CD4+.

This clonotype came up a few times. As yet, its antigen is unknown. One entry per CDR3 protein, called by TCRdb with MiXCR from the 5' RACE reads. The sample carries roughly 350,000 distinct CDR3 sequences, 25% to 30% recorded once. This CDR3 has 15 amino acids. Deletions cut 4 bases from V and 5 bases from J, with 15 bases between. The source of this sequence is an adult woman who had mild COVID-19 (a few samples of this study predate the infection). Cell type and time point are not known. The chain couples TRBV12-3 or TRBV12-4 to TRBJ2-1, with a possible D match to TRBD2 (6 bases). The sequencing sample was made of PBMCs or a T cell subset sorted from them (not recorded which). CDR3 nucleotides: TGTGCCAGCAGTTCCCGGGGGTACCCCGACAATGAGCAGTTCTTC. This sequence encodes CASSSRGYPDNEQFF.